Below are 27 T cell receptor beta chains sequenced from a single sample in a study of technical replicates of blood from a handful of donors. The assay was immunoSEQ multiplex PCR, and TCRdb's table has in-frame clones only and misses some. The sample has more than 80,000 clones; 95% are singletons. The source material was T cells isolated from PBMCs. These receptors all stem from a human donor in good health.

The V call is TRBV19, the J call TRBJ1-4; D ambiguous. The CDR3 runs to 13 residues. Germline values: CDR1 LNHDA, CDR2 SQIVND (reference sequence). Trimming removed 6 bases from V and 7 bases from J, with 12 bases in between. The CDR3: CASRPGRSEKLFF. In DNA, the CDR3 is TGTGCCAGTAGACCAGGAAGGTCTGAAAAACTGTTTTTT.

The chain combines TRBV9 with TRBJ2-3; D possibly corresponds to TRBD2 (6 bases). Germline lookup yields CDR1 SGDLS and CDR2 YYNGEE. The CDR3 runs 16 residues. V was shortened by 3 bases and J by 3 bases, with 17 bases between the two germline ends. CDR3 loop: CASSAPAGRQTDTQYF. In nucleotides, the CDR3 is TGTGCCAGCAGCGCCCCGGCCGGGAGACAGACAGATACGCAGTATTTT.

This clone was seen only once. The chain uses TRBV19 and TRBJ2-7; D is unclear. Germline V lookup: CDR1 LNHDA, CDR2 SQIVND (reference sequence). The CDR3 is 14 residues long. Trimming took 6 bases from V and 0 from J, leaving 12 bases between them. CDR3: CASRNGRSSYEQYF. CDR3 in DNA: TGTGCCAGTAGAAATGGGCGTTCCTCCTACGAGCAGTACTTC.

The chain couples TRBV15 to TRBJ2-5; no definite D call. V was clipped by 0 bases and J by 2 bases, with 7 bases between them. CDR3 size: 14 residues. Per the germline V gene, CDR1 is LNHNV and CDR2 is YYDKDF (reference sequence). CDR3 in amino acids: CATSRDRVQETQYF. The CDR3 nucleotides read TGTGCCACCAGCAGAGATCGGGTACAAGAGACCCAGTACTTC.

The chain is built from TRBV7-8 and TRBJ1-5; maybe TRBD1 (5 bases). Trimming shortened V by 7 bases and J by 5 bases, and 12 bases separated the two germline ends. Germline V lookup: CDR1 SGHVS, CDR2 FQNEAQ. CDR3 size: 13 residues. CDR3 bases: TGTGCCAGCAAGGGGTCTCAGCATCAGCCCCAGCATTTT. It encodes CASKGSQHQPQHF.

The V call is TRBV9, the J call TRBJ2-2; no clear D gene. Germline CDR1 SGDLS, CDR2 YYNGEE. V lost 4 bases, J lost 0 bases, and 13 bases lay in between. The CDR3 spans 16 residues. Here the CDR3 DNA reads TGTGCCAGCAGCCGTGGTGGCGGAGCGAACACCGGGGAGCTGTTTTTT. Its protein product is CASSRGGGANTGELFF.

This clone was picked up one time. The J gene is TRBJ1-1, the V gene TRBV10-3; D is unclear. With 6 bases removed from V and 1 base from J, the gap between germline ends came to 12 bases. This CDR3 contains 14 residues. Germline V CDR1 and CDR2: ENHRY, SYGVKD. This CDR3 reads CAISQDGENTEAFF. For the CDR3, the DNA is TGTGCCATCAGCCAGGACGGGGAGAACACTGAAGCTTTCTTT.

Remarks on this clone: Other DNA sequences within the sample encode an identical CDR3. The gene calls are TRBV7-2 and TRBJ1-1; D gene ambiguous. Germline V lookup: CDR1 SGHTA, CDR2 FQGNSA. V gave up 1 base and J gave up 1 base, with 4 bases separating them. The CDR3 spans 13 residues. The CDR3 sequence is CASSLGRNTEAFF. The CDR3 nucleotides read TGTGCCAGCAGCTTAGGTCGGAACACTGAAGCTTTCTTT.

This chain uses TRBV30 with TRBJ1-1, with D hard to call. The CDR3 sequence is 14 residues long. V was clipped by 5 bases and J by 1 base, with 14 bases between them. Germline CDR1 is GTSNPN and CDR2 is SVGIG (reference sequence). CDR3 sequence reads: CAWLKTGKNTEAFF. For the CDR3, the DNA is TGTGCCTGGCTTAAAACCGGGAAGAACACTGAAGCTTTCTTT.

The chain joins TRBV19 to TRBJ1-2; D unclear. Trimming took off 10 bases at V and 8 bases at J, with 17 bases between the two ends. Germline CDR1 reads LNHDA; CDR2 reads SQIVND (reference sequence). The CDR3 runs to 12 residues. The CDR3 region is CATTDLTRGYTF. The CDR3 DNA reads TGTGCCACTACTGATTTGACCAGGGGCTACACCTTC.

V is TRBV27 and J is TRBJ2-1, with D perhaps matching TRBD2 (6 bases). CDR1 MNHEY and CDR2 SMNVEV come from the germline V gene (reference sequence). The CDR3 has 13 amino acids. V was trimmed by 2 bases and J by 10 bases, leaving 12 bases between them. The CDR3 sequence: CASSLNLGGEQFF. The CDR3 nucleotides are TGTGCCAGCAGTTTAAATCTTGGAGGGGAGCAGTTCTTC.

This sequence joins TRBV6-5 and TRBJ2-5; D may be TRBD1 (6 bases). In germline, CDR1 is MNHEY, CDR2 SVGAGI. This CDR3 is 14 amino acids long. Trimming took 5 bases from V and 1 from J, leaving 11 bases between them. The CDR3 is CASSRGQIQETQYF. The CDR3 coding sequence is TGTGCCAGCAGTAGAGGACAGATCCAAGAGACCCAGTACTTC.

The CDR3 sequence: CATSRVLGTPGANVLTF. In nucleotides, the CDR3 is TGTGCCACCAGCAGAGTCCTCGGGACACCTGGGGCCAACGTCCTGACTTTC. The chain recombines TRBV15 with TRBJ2-6, with D perhaps TRBD1 (6 bases). The V gene's germline CDR1 is LNHNV and CDR2 YYDKDF (reference sequence). V shed 1 base and J shed 2 bases, with 12 bases lying between them. The CDR3 is made up of 17 amino acids.

This rearrangement joins TRBV2 to TRBJ2-5; TRBD1 might be the D (6 bases). The germline V gene has CDR1 SNHLY and CDR2 FYNNEI. Trimming removed 4 bases from V and 4 bases from J, with 16 bases in between. The CDR3 is made up of 15 amino acids. DNA of the CDR3: TGTGCCAGCAGTGGGTTTCTATTGGGGGCAGAGACCCAGTACTTC. Amino acids: CASSGFLLGAETQYF.

V usage is TRBV6-1 and J usage is TRBJ2-7; D not resolved. Germline assignment: CDR1 MNHNS and CDR2 SASEGT. This CDR3 is 14 amino acids long. Trimming removed 5 bases at V and 2 bases at J, with 13 bases between. The DNA of the CDR3 is TGTGCCAGCAGTCCAACAGTCAACCCCTACGAGCAGTACTTC. Amino acid sequence: CASSPTVNPYEQYF.

The genes are TRBV19 and TRBJ1-2; D ambiguous. The germline CDR1 and CDR2 sequences are LNHDA and SQIVND (reference sequence). Trimming took off 3 bases at V and 5 bases at J, with 7 bases between the two ends. This CDR3 has 12 amino acids. The CDR3 nucleotides are TGTGCCAGTAGTATTCGACTTTATGGCTACACCTTC. As protein: CASSIRLYGYTF.

The chain combines TRBV6-6 with TRBJ2-7; D is uncertain. The V gene's germline CDR1 is MNHNY and CDR2 SVGAGI (reference sequence). CDR3 length equals 12 residues. V was pared by 8 bases and J by 1 base, with 9 bases between. The CDR3 loop reads CASSTDSYEQYF. CDR3 DNA: TGTGCCAGCTCAACAGATTCCTACGAGCAGTACTTC.

The chain employs TRBV6-4 and TRBJ2-1, with 12 bases that match TRBD2. This CDR3 contains 15 residues. With 2 bases clipped from V and 4 bases from J, the junction kept 0 bases outside the gene matches. Per the germline V gene, CDR1 is MRHNA and CDR2 is SNTAGT. The CDR3 nucleotides are TGTGCCAGCAGTGACGGGACTAGCGGGTACAATGAGCAGTTCTTC. This gives the protein CASSDGTSGYNEQFF.

The chain has TRBV29-1 and TRBJ2-3; D not certain. Germline V gene lookup returns CDR1 SQVTM and CDR2 ANQGSEA. The V end lost 4 bases, the J end lost 2 bases, and 4 bases lay between the germline ends. The CDR3 is made up of 11 amino acids. The CDR3 DNA sequence: TGCAGCGTTGTATACACAGATACGCAGTATTTT. Translated: CSVVYTDTQYF.

V gene TRBV2 combines with J gene TRBJ1-1; D unresolved. Germline assignment: CDR1 SNHLY and CDR2 FYNNEI. The length of the CDR3 is 15 residues. Trimming shortened V by 3 bases and J by 1 base, and 12 bases separated the two germline ends. The CDR3 protein is CASSEEGLGNTEAFF. CDR3 DNA: TGTGCCAGCAGTGAGGAGGGATTGGGGAACACTGAAGCTTTCTTT.

The rearrangement links TRBV29-1 to TRBJ2-1, with D tentatively TRBD2 (5 bases). V lost 0 bases and J 7 bases, leaving 19 bases between the germline ends. The CDR3 spans 16 residues. Germline values: CDR1 SQVTM, CDR2 ANQGSEA. The CDR3 reads CSVEDPYSGRENEQFF. In DNA, the CDR3 is TGCAGCGTTGAAGATCCATACAGCGGCCGTGAAAATGAGCAGTTCTTC.

The rearrangement joins TRBV4-2 to TRBJ2-2, with a tentative D call TRBD2 (5 bases). Germline values: CDR1 LGHNA, CDR2 YNFKEQ. This CDR3 is built from 16 residues. The ends were cut back, 0 bases at V and 7 bases at J, with 15 bases in the middle. The CDR3 is CASSQELASPFGELFF. The CDR3 DNA reads as TGTGCCAGCAGCCAAGAATTGGCTAGCCCATTCGGGGAGCTGTTTTTT.

Comment on this clone: Other DNA sequences in the sample encode the same CDR3. The chain joins TRBV9 to TRBJ2-5, with D possibly being TRBD2 (5 bases). The V end was cut by 0 bases, the J end by 1 base, with 7 bases between. This CDR3 spans 14 amino acids. Germline loops: CDR1 SGDLS, CDR2 YYNGEE. In DNA form, the CDR3 reads TGTGCCAGCAGCGTAGCAGGACTCCAAGAGACCCAGTACTTC. It translates to CASSVAGLQETQYF.

J is TRBJ2-3 and V is TRBV7-9; 10 nucleotides match TRBD2. Germline V gene data show CDR1 as SEHNR and CDR2 as FQNEAQ (reference sequence). The V gene end was trimmed by 2 bases and the J gene end by 5 bases; junction bases not matched to a gene: 7. The CDR3 runs to 16 residues. CDR3 residues: CASSLTAGGTRDTQYF. The CDR3 DNA is TGTGCCAGCAGCTTAACAGCGGGGGGGACACGAGATACGCAGTATTTT.

The chain is built from TRBV19 and TRBJ1-1; D is unresolved. Trimming took off 8 bases at V and 3 bases at J, with 13 bases between the two ends. This CDR3 is built from 13 residues. Germline V gene sequence: CDR1 LNHDA, CDR2 SQIVND (reference sequence). CDR3 in DNA: TGTGCCAGTCTTCCCGAAGGAGACACTGAAGCTTTCTTT. Protein: CASLPEGDTEAFF.

V is TRBV7-2 and J is TRBJ2-1, with a tentative D call TRBD1 (7 bases). The CDR3 extends over 15 amino acids. From germline, CDR1 is SGHTA and CDR2 FQGNSA. V lost 5 bases and J 7 bases, leaving 18 bases between the germline ends. The CDR3 spells CASSRNRGLGNEQFF. CDR3 nucleotide sequence: TGTGCCAGCAGCCGTAACAGGGGACTGGGAAATGAGCAGTTCTTC.

This chain uses TRBV5-1 with TRBJ2-3; 9 nucleotides agree with TRBD1. The V segment lost 4 bases and the J segment 6 bases; nucleotides outside the gene matches: 9. Germline CDR1 is SGHRS and CDR2 is YFSETQ. This CDR3 is 15 amino acids long. CDR3 protein: CASSTSTGGADTQYF. CDR3 sequence (DNA): TGCGCCAGCAGCACCTCCACAGGGGGCGCCGATACGCAGTATTTT.